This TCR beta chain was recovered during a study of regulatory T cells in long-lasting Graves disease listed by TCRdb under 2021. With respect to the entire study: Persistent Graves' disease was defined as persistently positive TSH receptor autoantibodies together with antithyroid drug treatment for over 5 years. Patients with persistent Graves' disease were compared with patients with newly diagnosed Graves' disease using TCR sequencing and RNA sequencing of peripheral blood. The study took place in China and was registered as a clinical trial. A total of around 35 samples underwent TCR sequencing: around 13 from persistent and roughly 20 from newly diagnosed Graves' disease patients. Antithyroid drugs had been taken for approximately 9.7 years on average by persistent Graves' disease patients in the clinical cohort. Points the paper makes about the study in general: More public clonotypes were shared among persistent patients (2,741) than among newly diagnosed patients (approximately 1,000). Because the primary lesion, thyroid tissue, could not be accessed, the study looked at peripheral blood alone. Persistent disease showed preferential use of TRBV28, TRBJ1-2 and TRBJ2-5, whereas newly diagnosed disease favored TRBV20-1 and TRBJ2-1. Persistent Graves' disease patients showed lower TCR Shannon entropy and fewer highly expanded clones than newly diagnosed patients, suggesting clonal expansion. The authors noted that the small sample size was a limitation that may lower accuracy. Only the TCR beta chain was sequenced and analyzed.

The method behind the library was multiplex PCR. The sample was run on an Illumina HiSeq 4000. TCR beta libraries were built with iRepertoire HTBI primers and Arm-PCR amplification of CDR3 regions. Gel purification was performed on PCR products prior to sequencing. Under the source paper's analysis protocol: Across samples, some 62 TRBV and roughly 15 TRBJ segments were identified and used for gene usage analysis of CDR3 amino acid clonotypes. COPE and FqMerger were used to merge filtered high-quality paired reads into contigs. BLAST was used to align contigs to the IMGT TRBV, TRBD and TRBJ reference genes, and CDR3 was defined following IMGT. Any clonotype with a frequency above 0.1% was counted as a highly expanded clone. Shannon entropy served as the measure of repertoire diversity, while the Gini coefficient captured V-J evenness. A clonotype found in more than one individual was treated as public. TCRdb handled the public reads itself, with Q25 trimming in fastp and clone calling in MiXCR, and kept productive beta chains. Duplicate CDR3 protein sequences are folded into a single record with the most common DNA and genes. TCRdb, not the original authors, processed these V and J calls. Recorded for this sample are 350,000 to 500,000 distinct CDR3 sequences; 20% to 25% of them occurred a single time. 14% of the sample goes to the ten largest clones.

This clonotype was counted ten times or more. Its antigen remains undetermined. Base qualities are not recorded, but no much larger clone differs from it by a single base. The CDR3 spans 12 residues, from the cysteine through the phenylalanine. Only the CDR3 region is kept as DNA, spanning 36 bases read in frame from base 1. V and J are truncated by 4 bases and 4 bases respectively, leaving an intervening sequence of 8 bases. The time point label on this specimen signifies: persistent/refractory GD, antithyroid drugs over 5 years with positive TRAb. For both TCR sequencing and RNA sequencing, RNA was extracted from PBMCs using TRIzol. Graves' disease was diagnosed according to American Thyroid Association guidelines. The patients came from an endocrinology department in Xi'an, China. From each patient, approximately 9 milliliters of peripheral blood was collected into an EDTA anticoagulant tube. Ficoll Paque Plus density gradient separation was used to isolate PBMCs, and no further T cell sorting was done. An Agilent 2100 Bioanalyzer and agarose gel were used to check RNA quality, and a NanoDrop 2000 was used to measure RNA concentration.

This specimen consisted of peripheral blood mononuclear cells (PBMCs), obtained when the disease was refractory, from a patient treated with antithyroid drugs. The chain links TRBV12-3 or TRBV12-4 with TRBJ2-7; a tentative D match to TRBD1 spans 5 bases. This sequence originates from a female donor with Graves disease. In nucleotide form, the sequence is TGTGCCAGCAGTTCCCGACAGTACGAGCAGTACTTC. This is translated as CASSSRQYEQYF.